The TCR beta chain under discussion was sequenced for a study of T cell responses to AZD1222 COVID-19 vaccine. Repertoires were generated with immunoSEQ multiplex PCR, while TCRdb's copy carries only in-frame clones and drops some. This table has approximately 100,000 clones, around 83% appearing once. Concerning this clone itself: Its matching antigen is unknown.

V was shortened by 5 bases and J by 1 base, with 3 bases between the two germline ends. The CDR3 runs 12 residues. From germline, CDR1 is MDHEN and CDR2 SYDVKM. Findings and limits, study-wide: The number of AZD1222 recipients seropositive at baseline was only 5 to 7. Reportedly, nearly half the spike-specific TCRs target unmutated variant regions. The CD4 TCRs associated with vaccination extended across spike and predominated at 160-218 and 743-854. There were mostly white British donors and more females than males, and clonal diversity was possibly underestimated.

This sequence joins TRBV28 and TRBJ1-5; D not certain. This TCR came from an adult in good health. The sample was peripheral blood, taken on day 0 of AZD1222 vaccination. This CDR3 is CASSVSNQPQHF. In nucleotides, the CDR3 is TGTGCCAGCAGTGTCAGCAATCAGCCCCAGCATTTT.